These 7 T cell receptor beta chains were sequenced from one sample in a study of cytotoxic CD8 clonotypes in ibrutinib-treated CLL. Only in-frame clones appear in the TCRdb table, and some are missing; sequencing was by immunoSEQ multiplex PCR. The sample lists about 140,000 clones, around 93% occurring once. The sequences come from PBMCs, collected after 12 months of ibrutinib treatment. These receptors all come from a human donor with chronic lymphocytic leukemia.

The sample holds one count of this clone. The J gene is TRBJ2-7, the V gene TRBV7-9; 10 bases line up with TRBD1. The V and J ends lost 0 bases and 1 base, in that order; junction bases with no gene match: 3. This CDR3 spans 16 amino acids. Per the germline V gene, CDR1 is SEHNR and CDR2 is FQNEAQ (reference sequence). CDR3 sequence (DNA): TGTGCCAGCAGCTTAGCGCGGGACAGGGGTTCCTACGAGCAGTACTTC. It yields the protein CASSLARDRGSYEQYF.

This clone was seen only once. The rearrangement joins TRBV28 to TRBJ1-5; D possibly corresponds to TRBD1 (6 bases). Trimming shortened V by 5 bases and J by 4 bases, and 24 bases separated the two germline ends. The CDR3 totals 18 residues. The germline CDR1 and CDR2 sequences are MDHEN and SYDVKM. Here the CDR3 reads CASSGETGLIMANQPQHF. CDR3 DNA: TGTGCCAGCAGTGGAGAGACAGGTCTAATAATGGCAAATCAGCCCCAGCATTTT.

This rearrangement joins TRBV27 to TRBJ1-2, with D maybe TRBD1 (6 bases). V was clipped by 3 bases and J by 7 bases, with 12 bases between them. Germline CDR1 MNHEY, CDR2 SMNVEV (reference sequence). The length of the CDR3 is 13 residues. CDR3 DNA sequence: TGTGCCAGCAGTTTGACAGGCCGGGGTGGCTACACCTTC. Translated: CASSLTGRGGYTF.

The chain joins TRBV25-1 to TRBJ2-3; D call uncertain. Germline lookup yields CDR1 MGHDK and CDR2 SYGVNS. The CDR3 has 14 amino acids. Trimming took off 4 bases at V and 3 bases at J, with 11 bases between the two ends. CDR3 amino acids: CASSGWATTDTQYF. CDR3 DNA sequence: TGTGCCAGCAGTGGTTGGGCTACTACAGATACGCAGTATTTT. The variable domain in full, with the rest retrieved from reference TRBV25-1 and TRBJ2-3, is EADIYQTPRYLVIGTGKKITLECSQTMGHDKMYWYQQDPGMELHLIHYSYGVNSTEKGDLSSESTVSRIRTEHFPLTLESARPSHTSQYLCASSGWATTDTQYFGPGTRLTVL.

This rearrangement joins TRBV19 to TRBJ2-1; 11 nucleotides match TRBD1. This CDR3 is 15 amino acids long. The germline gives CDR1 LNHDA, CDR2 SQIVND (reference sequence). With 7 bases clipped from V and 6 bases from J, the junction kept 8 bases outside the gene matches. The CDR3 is CASITVGTGGNEQFF. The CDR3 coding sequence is TGTGCCAGTATAACGGTGGGGACAGGGGGCAATGAGCAGTTCTTC.

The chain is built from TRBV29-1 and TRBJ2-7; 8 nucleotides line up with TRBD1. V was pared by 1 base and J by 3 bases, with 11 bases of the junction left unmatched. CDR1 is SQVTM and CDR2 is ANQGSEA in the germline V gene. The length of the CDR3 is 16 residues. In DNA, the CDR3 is TGCAGCGTTGAAGGTCCCCTCGACAGGGGAGACTACGAGCAGTACTTC. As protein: CSVEGPLDRGDYEQYF.

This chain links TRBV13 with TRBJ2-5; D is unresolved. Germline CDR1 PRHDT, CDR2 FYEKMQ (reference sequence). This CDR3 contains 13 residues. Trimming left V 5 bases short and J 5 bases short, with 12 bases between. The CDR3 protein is CASSKRNWETQYF. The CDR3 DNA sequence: TGTGCCAGCAGCAAGAGAAATTGGGAGACCCAGTACTTC. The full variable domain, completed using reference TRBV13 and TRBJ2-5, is AAGVIQSPRHLIKEKRETATLKCYPIPRHDTVYWYQQGPGQDPQFLISFYEKMQSDKGSIPDRFSAQQFSDYHSELNMSSLELGDSALYFCASSKRNWETQYFGPGTRLLVL.